This paragraph covers one T cell receptor (beta chain) sequence. The antigen remains undetermined. This entry belongs to a study of human thymus T cells. Sequenced by immunoSEQ multiplex PCR; TCRdb stores in-frame clones only, minus some. Of around 120,000 clones in the sample, 90% to 95% were seen once. Thymus was obtained from resections taken during corrective heart surgery. This CDR3 region has 12 residues. Germline V lookup: CDR1 KGHSH, CDR2 LQKENI. V gave up 3 bases and J gave up 3 bases, with 5 bases separating them. Findings and limits, study-wide: It looked as if thymic and blood repertoires used V and J genes in a biased way.

The V call is TRBV18, the J call TRBJ1-1; no firm D call. Specimen: thymus tissue. The sequence came from a boy under three years old with a congenital heart defect but otherwise immunologically healthy. CDR3 bases: TGTGCCAGCTCACCTCAATACACTGAAGCTTTCTTT. It encodes CASSPQYTEAFF.